A selection of T cell receptor beta chains follows, all from one sample in a study of T cell repertoires in cytomegalovirus infection. TCRdb reanalysed the reads using MiXCR and keeps one entry per CDR3 protein. The table records around 430,000 distinct CDR3 sequences, under 45% of them present only once. These receptors are not linked to any known antigen. The sample here was cultured PBMCs, taken from culture after CMV antigen stimulation. These receptor sequences come from a human donor in good health (CMV status not recorded). Some clones in this sample may be carry-over from other donors' samples. The CDR3 runs from the conserved cysteine through the conserved F or W. D genes are given only for firm matches. Rows may omit the clone size; those that give it use once, few, many or a size class.

-	TRBV29-1	TRBJ2-7	-	CSVGDMTYEQYF	TGCAGCGTTGGGGACATGACCTACGAGCAGTACTTC
TRBD1	TRBV7-9	TRBJ2-7	-	CASSDRTGEYEQYF	TGTGCCAGCAGCGATCGGACAGGGGAGTACGAGCAGTACTTC
-	TRBV12-3/TRBV12-4	TRBJ2-5	-	CASSPGIRETQYF	TGTGCCAGCAGTCCAGGGATTCGGGAGACCCAGTACTTC
-	TRBV6-1	TRBJ2-7	few	CASSEAGVGSFVIEQYF	TGTGCCAGCAGTGAAGCGGGGGTGGGGAGCTTCGTGATCGAGCAGTACTTC
-	TRBV6-1	TRBJ1-6	-	CASRVAGGSYNSPLHF	TGTGCCAGCAGGGTCGCGGGGGGCTCCTATAATTCACCCCTCCACTTT
-	TRBV7-2	TRBJ2-7	many	CASTSRDGRFREQYF	TGTGCCAGCACCTCCCGGGACGGACGATTTAGAGAGCAGTACTTC
TRBD1	TRBV6-1	TRBJ2-7	-	CASRTGQGGGQYF	TGTGCCAGCAGGACCGGACAGGGCGGCGGGCAGTACTTC
TRBD1	TRBV20-1	TRBJ1-2	few	CSASQGLNYGYTF	TGCAGTGCGTCACAGGGGCTTAACTATGGCTACACCTTC
-	TRBV7-2	TRBJ1-1	many	CASSPRTSGNTEAFF	TGTGCCAGCAGCCCCCGTACCTCAGGGAACACTGAAGCTTTCTTT
TRBD2	TRBV6-2/TRBV6-3	TRBJ2-7	-	CASTESSGRLYEQYF	TGTGCCAGCACCGAGAGTAGCGGGAGGCTGTACGAGCAGTACTTC
TRBD2	TRBV18	TRBJ2-1	-	CASSPRPRLAGIYNEQFF	TGTGCCAGCTCACCCAGACCCCGACTAGCGGGAATCTACAATGAGCAGTTCTTC
TRBD1	TRBV18	TRBJ1-4	-	CASSLGQGNNEKLFF	TGTGCCAGCTCCTTGGGACAGGGGAACAATGAAAAACTGTTTTTT
-	TRBV7-6	TRBJ2-7	-	CASSLGGQPYEQYF	TGTGCCAGCAGCTTAGGAGGACAGCCCTACGAGCAGTACTTC
-	TRBV11-2	TRBJ2-3	few	CASSLAVLSTDTQYF	TGTGCCAGCAGCTTAGCGGTCTTAAGCACAGATACGCAGTATTTT
-	TRBV6-1	TRBJ2-7	-	CASIQEYYYYEQYF	TGTGCCAGCATCCAAGAGTACTACTACTACGAGCAGTACTTC
TRBD1	TRBV6-1	TRBJ1-2	-	CASSATGTGGGYGYTF	TGTGCCAGCAGTGCCACCGGGACAGGGGGCGGCTATGGCTACACCTTC
-	TRBV7-9	TRBJ1-3	-	CASSFGDNSGNTIYF	TGTGCCAGCAGCTTCGGGGACAACTCTGGAAACACCATATATTTT
TRBD2	TRBV12-3/TRBV12-4	TRBJ2-2	-	CASSLGLAVVGELFF	TGTGCCAGCAGTTTAGGTCTAGCGGTAGTTGGGGAGCTGTTTTTT
-	TRBV7-2	TRBJ1-6	-	CASSLEGDLLSPLHF	TGTGCCAGCAGCTTAGAAGGTGATCTCCTTTCACCCCTCCACTTT
TRBD2	TRBV20-1	TRBJ2-1	few	CSARSASGATNEQFF	TGCAGTGCTAGATCGGCTAGCGGAGCAACCAATGAGCAGTTCTTC
TRBD1	TRBV6-6	TRBJ2-7	-	CASSPQGTGGNYGYEQYF	TGTGCCAGCAGTCCACAGGGGACAGGGGGTAACTACGGGTACGAGCAGTACTTC
TRBD1	TRBV10-3	TRBJ1-6	-	CAISESTGGSPLHF	TGTGCCATCAGTGAGTCGACAGGGGGATCACCCCTCCACTTT
-	TRBV19	TRBJ1-5	-	CASSIRAHPGQPQHF	TGTGCCAGTAGTATCCGGGCACACCCGGGTCAGCCCCAGCATTTT
-	TRBV7-2	TRBJ1-2	few	CASSFREGNYGYTF	TGTGCCAGCAGCTTTCGGGAGGGTAACTATGGCTACACCTTC
TRBD1	TRBV4-2	TRBJ1-2	once	CASSQDIVGTGGYGYTF	TGTGCCAGCAGCCAAGATATTGTCGGGACAGGGGGCTATGGCTACACCTTC
-	TRBV7-2	TRBJ2-2	few	CASSLDRGPGELFF	TGTGCCAGCAGCTTAGATCGGGGACCCGGGGAGCTGTTTTTT
-	TRBV6-2/TRBV6-3	TRBJ2-7	-	CASSYPHYEQYF	TGTGCCAGCAGTTACCCCCACTACGAGCAGTACTTC
-	TRBV12-3/TRBV12-4	TRBJ2-5	few	CASSLASRRETQYF	TGTGCCAGCAGTTTAGCGTCTAGGAGAGAGACCCAGTACTTC
-	TRBV6-1	TRBJ2-1	-	CASSELVLGTPPFF	TGTGCCAGCAGTGAATTAGTCTTGGGGACCCCCCCCTTCTTC
-	TRBV7-2	TRBJ2-3	-	CASSLDSSSYTQYF	TGTGCCAGCAGCTTAGACTCTTCCAGCTATACGCAGTATTTT
TRBD1	TRBV7-2	TRBJ2-5	few	CASSLTNRGPHRAQYF	TGTGCCAGCAGCTTAACGAACAGGGGGCCCCACCGGGCCCAGTACTTC
-	TRBV6-6	TRBJ1-6	-	CASSLGPMGTPLHF	TGTGCCAGCAGTTTGGGCCCGATGGGAACACCCCTCCACTTT
-	TRBV12-3/TRBV12-4	TRBJ2-7	few	CASRSRTTYEQYF	TGTGCCAGCAGGAGCCGCACCACCTACGAGCAGTACTTC
-	TRBV11-2	TRBJ2-7	few	CASSLEAWDDEQYF	TGTGCCAGCAGCTTAGAAGCTTGGGATGACGAGCAGTACTTC
-	TRBV2	TRBJ2-2	-	CASSAQGTGELFF	TGTGCCAGCAGTGCCCAGGGGACCGGGGAGCTGTTTTTT
-	TRBV6-1	TRBJ1-2	-	CASKRSGVQGYTF	TGTGCCAGCAAACGTTCAGGGGTACAGGGCTACACCTTC
-	TRBV6-6	TRBJ1-1	few	CASSYGLLNTEAFF	TGTGCCAGCAGTTACGGGTTATTAAACACTGAAGCTTTCTTT
-	TRBV12-5	TRBJ1-3	-	CASGRFERGPWNTIYF	TGTGCTAGTGGCCGTTTTGAACGGGGCCCTTGGAACACCATATATTTT
-	TRBV7-9	TRBJ2-1	-	CASSWRYNEQFF	TGTGCCAGCAGCTGGAGGTACAATGAGCAGTTCTTC
-	TRBV7-2	TRBJ1-3	few	CASSLTAILSGNTIYF	TGTGCCAGCAGCTTAACGGCCATCCTCTCTGGAAACACCATATATTTT
-	TRBV5-4	TRBJ2-3	-	CASASRGSTDTQYF	TGTGCCAGCGCCTCAAGGGGGAGCACAGATACGCAGTATTTT
-	TRBV7-2	TRBJ1-6	-	CASSTQGWNSPLHF	TGTGCCAGCAGCACACAGGGTTGGAATTCACCCCTCCACTTT
-	TRBV7-9	TRBJ2-5	few	CASSRLGAKETQYF	TGTGCCAGCAGCCGGCTAGGGGCGAAGGAGACCCAGTACTTC